Below are 15 T cell receptor beta chains sequenced from a single sample in a study of blood T cell repertoires in COVID-19. The table came from immunoSEQ multiplex PCR; TCRdb's copy has only in-frame clones and leaves some out. Altogether fewer than 350,000 clones are present, roughly 91% being singletons, with the ten largest covering approximately 2.4%. The material sequenced was PBMCs or T cells enriched from blood (not recorded which). Receptor source: a woman aged 40 to 50 with acute COVID-19.

The chain uses TRBV7-6 and TRBJ1-6; 7 bases agree with TRBD1. CDR3 size: 18 residues. Per germline, CDR1 SGHVS and CDR2 FNYEAQ. J lost 0 bases, V lost 1 base, and 6 bases had no gene match. CDR3 DNA sequence: TGTGCCAGCAGCTTAGGGGACAGATTAAGCTCCTATAATTCACCCCTCCACTTT. Its protein is CASSLGDRLSSYNSPLHF.

V and J are TRBV24-1 and TRBJ2-5; D perhaps matches TRBD2 (6 bases). The ends were cut back, 10 bases at V and 9 bases at J, with 20 bases in the middle. This CDR3 is 13 amino acids long. Germline values: CDR1 KGHDR, CDR2 SFDVKD. CDR3 DNA: TGTGCCACGAGGAACGGGGGTACGGGGGCCCAGTACTTC. As protein: CATRNGGTGAQYF.

This clone was recorded a few times. The rearrangement uses TRBV7-6 and TRBJ2-1; 10 nucleotides align to TRBD2. This CDR3 comprises 18 residues. CDR1 SGHVS and CDR2 FNYEAQ come from the germline V gene. J was trimmed by 0 bases and V by 1 base; bases with no gene match: 6. This chain's CDR3 is CASSLGSGGAPSYNEQFF. CDR3 sequence (DNA): TGTGCCAGCAGCTTAGGCAGCGGGGGGGCCCCCTCCTACAATGAGCAGTTCTTC.

This chain uses TRBV6-1 with TRBJ1-2; TRBD1 matches 8 bases. Trimming at V came to 7 bases and at J to 9 bases, leaving 7 bases not matched to a gene. Germline loops: CDR1 MNHNS, CDR2 SASEGT. The CDR3 totals 12 residues. The CDR3 nucleotides are TGTGCCAGCATTCAGGACAGGGCGAGCTACACCTTC. Amino acids: CASIQDRASYTF.

This chain connects TRBV28 to TRBJ2-7, with 12 bases matching TRBD1. V trimming: 6 bases; J trimming: 7 bases; junction bases outside the gene matches: 10. In germline, CDR1 is MDHEN, CDR2 SYDVKM. This CDR3 spans 15 amino acids. The CDR3 DNA follows: TGTGCCAGCAGCGATCCGGGACAGGGGGCGGGTGAGCAGTACTTC. Translation: CASSDPGQGAGEQYF.

The chain links TRBV30 to TRBJ1-2; D is undetermined. Trimming took 3 bases from V and 4 from J, leaving 18 bases between them. CDR3 size: 15 residues. Per germline, CDR1 GTSNPN and CDR2 SVGIG (reference sequence). The chain's CDR3 is CAWSALLHELYGYTF. Written as DNA, the CDR3 is TGTGCCTGGAGCGCTCTTCTGCACGAGCTCTATGGCTACACCTTC.

V and J are TRBV28 and TRBJ1-6; the D gene is possibly TRBD1 (6 bases). V lost 4 bases to trimming and J lost 7 bases, with 11 bases between them. The CDR3 sequence is 14 residues long. From germline, CDR1 is MDHEN and CDR2 SYDVKM. The CDR3 sequence: CASSSDSTNSPLHF. Here the CDR3 DNA reads TGTGCCAGCAGTTCGGACAGCACCAATTCACCCCTCCACTTT.

The chain couples TRBV5-5 to TRBJ1-3, with a weak D call TRBD1 (6 bases). CDR1 is SGHKS and CDR2 is YYEKEE in the germline V gene (reference sequence). This CDR3 has 16 residues. Trimming removed 2 bases from V and 0 bases from J, with 12 bases in between. CDR3 bases: TGTGCCAGCAGCTTCTCGGGAGGGGGCTCTGGAAACACCATATATTTT. Translated: CASSFSGGGSGNTIYF.

V is TRBV27 and J is TRBJ2-1; TRBD1 agrees at 7 bases. V lost 1 base to trimming and J lost 4 bases; unmatched junction nucleotides: 4. CDR3 length: 15 residues. Germline loops: CDR1 MNHEY, CDR2 SMNVEV (reference sequence). The DNA of the CDR3 is TGTGCCAGCAGTTTATTCGGGACAGAGTACAATGAGCAGTTCTTC. This codes for CASSLFGTEYNEQFF.

This clone was seen a few times. The chain employs TRBV5-5 and TRBJ1-1; possibly TRBD1 for D (5 bases). The CDR3 is made up of 14 amino acids. Per the germline V gene, CDR1 is SGHKS and CDR2 is YYEKEE (reference sequence). Between the trimmed V and J ends, which lost 0 bases and 3 bases, there was a span of 9 bases. CDR3 residues: CASSLAQGHTEAFF. For the CDR3, the DNA is TGTGCCAGCAGCTTGGCGCAGGGTCACACTGAAGCTTTCTTT.

The chain recombines TRBV5-6 with TRBJ2-4; 11 bases are shared with TRBD1. Germline V gene data show CDR1 as SGHDT and CDR2 as YYEEEE. The CDR3 extends over 18 amino acids. J was trimmed by 4 bases and V by 3 bases; bases with no gene match: 12. The CDR3 nucleotides are TGTGCCAGCAGCTACGGGACAGGGGGACCCCTTGGGAAAAACATTCAGTACTTC. Its translation is CASSYGTGGPLGKNIQYF.

The chain couples TRBV11-2 to TRBJ1-4; 9 bases match TRBD1. CDR3 length: 17 amino acids. V lost 5 bases, J lost 7 bases, and 14 bases stayed unmatched. CDR1 SGHAT and CDR2 FQNNGV come from the germline V gene. CDR3 amino acids: CASSPGTGKPSSEKLFF. The CDR3 DNA follows: TGTGCCAGCAGCCCCGGGACAGGGAAGCCCTCAAGTGAAAAACTGTTTTTT. Combining the CDR3 with reference TRBV11-2 and TRBJ1-4 gives the whole variable domain EAGVAQSPRYKIIEKRQSVAFWCNPISGHATLYWYQQILGQGPKLLIQFQNNGVVDDSQLPKDRFSAERLKGVDSTLKIQPAKLEDSAVYLCASSPGTGKPSSEKLFFGSGTQLSVL.

On this clone itself: Mismatch with germline at one junction end may stem from a read error. The chain couples TRBV11-3 to TRBJ1-3, with D unclear. This CDR3 is built from 13 residues. CDR1 and CDR2 (germline): SGHNT, YENEEA. The CDR3 nucleotides are TGTGCCAGCAGTTCTCGAGTTGGAGACACCATATATTTT. Its translation is CASSSRVGDTIYF.

V gene TRBV3-1 (or the pseudogene TRBV3-2) combines with J gene TRBJ2-1; D remains ambiguous. CDR1 is LGHDT and CDR2 is YNNKEL in the germline V gene (reference sequence). V lost 2 bases to trimming and J lost 8 bases, with 13 bases between them. The CDR3 is 14 amino acids. Here the CDR3 reads CASSQLVGLDEQFF. CDR3 nucleotides: TGTGCCAGCAGCCAACTGGTGGGCTTGGATGAGCAGTTCTTC.

The J gene is TRBJ2-3, the V gene TRBV4-1; no reliable D call. The germline V gene has CDR1 MGHRA and CDR2 YSYEKL. The CDR3 totals 14 residues. The V end was cut by 3 bases, the J end by 9 bases, with 16 bases between. The CDR3 bases are TGCGCCAGCAGCCACCAAATTCGGGTGGAAACGCAGTATTTT. It codes for CASSHQIRVETQYF.